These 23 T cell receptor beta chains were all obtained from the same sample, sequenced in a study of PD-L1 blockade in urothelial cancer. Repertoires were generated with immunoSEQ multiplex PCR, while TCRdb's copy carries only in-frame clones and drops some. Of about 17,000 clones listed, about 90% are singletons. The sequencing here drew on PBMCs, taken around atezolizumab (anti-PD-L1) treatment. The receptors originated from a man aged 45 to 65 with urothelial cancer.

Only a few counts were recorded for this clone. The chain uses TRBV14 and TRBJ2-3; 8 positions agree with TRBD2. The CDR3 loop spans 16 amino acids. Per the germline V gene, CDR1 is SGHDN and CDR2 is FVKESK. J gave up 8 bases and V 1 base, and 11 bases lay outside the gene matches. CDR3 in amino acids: CASSQGWRGASSTQYF. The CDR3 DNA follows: TGTGCCAGCAGCCAAGGATGGCGGGGGGCCTCCTCTACGCAGTATTTT.

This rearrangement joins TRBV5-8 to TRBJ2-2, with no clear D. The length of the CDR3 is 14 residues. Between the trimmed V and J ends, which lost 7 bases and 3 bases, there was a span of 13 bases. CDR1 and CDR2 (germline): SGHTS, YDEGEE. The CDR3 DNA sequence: TGTGCCAGCCGTGCCCGCGCATACACCGGGGAGCTGTTTTTT. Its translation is CASRARAYTGELFF.

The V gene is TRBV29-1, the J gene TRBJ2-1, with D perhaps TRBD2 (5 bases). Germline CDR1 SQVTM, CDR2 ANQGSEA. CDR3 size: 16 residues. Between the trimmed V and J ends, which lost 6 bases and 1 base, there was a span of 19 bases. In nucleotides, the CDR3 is TGCAGCGTGGACTTTTTCAGCGTAAAATCCTACAATGAGCAGTTCTTC. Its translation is CSVDFFSVKSYNEQFF.

CDR3 sequence (DNA): TGTGCCAGCAGTGAAGAGAATAGCGGGAGAAGCACAGATACGCAGTATTTT. It yields the protein CASSEENSGRSTDTQYF. The chain couples TRBV6-1 to TRBJ2-3; 9 bases map to TRBD2. Germline loops: CDR1 MNHNS, CDR2 SASEGT. The CDR3 runs 17 residues. With 1 base clipped from V and 0 bases from J, the junction kept 5 bases outside the gene matches.

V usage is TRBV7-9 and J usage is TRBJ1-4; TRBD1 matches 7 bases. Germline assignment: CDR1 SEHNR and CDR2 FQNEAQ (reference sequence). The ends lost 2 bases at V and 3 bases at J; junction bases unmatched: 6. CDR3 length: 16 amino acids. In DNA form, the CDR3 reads TGTGCCAGCAGCTTAACACAGGGGCTAGCTAATGAAAAACTGTTTTTT. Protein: CASSLTQGLANEKLFF.

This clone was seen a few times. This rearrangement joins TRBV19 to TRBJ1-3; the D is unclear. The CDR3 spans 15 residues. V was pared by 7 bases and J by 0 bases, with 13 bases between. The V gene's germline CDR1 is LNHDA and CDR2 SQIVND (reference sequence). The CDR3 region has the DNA TGTGCCAGTATGGCAGGTGTCAGCTCTGGAAACACCATATATTTT. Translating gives CASMAGVSSGNTIYF.

The CDR3 nucleotides read TGTGCCAGCAGCTTAGATGTCGGGTTAGCCAAAAACATTCAGTACTTC. It yields the protein CASSLDVGLAKNIQYF. V usage is TRBV7-9 and J usage is TRBJ2-4; unclear D gene. Trimming took off 1 base at V and 0 bases at J, with 10 bases between the two ends. This CDR3 spans 16 amino acids. From germline, CDR1 is SEHNR and CDR2 FQNEAQ (reference sequence).

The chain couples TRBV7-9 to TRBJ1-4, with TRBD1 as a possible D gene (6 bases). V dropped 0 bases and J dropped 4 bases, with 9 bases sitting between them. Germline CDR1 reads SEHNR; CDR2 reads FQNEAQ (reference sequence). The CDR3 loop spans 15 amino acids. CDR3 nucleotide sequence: TGTGCCAGCAGCTTAGCGAGGACAGATAATGAAAAACTGTTTTTT. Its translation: CASSLARTDNEKLFF. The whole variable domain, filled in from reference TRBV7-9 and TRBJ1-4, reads DTGVSQNPRHKITKRGQNVTFRCDPISEHNRLYWYRQTLGQGPEFLTYFQNEAQLEKSRLLSDRFSAERPKGSFSTLEIQRTEQGDSAMYLCASSLARTDNEKLFFGSGTQLSVL.

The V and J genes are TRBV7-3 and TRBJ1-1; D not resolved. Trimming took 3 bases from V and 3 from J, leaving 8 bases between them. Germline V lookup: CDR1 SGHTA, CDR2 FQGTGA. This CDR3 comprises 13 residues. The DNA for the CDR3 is TGTGCCAGCAGCTTGTTGCGGGACACTGAAGCTTTCTTT. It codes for CASSLLRDTEAFF.

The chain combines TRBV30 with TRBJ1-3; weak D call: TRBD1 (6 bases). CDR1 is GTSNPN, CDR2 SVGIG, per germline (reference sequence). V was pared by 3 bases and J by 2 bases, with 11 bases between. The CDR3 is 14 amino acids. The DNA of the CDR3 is TGTGCCTGGAGACAACAGGGTGCTGGAAACACCATATATTTT. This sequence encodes CAWRQQGAGNTIYF.

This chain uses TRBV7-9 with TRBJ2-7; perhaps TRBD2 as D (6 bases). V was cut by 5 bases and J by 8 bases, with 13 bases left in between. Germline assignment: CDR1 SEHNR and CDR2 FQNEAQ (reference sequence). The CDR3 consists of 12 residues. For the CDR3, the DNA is TGTGCCAGCAGCGAGAGTGGAGGGAAGCAGTACTTC. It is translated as CASSESGGKQYF.

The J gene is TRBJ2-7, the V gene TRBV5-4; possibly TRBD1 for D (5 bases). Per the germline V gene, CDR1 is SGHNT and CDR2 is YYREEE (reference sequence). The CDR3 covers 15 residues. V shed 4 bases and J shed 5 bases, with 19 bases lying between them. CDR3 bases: TGTGCCAGCAGCCAAGAAGGGGAAAGATCGCACGAGCAGTACTTC. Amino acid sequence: CASSQEGERSHEQYF.

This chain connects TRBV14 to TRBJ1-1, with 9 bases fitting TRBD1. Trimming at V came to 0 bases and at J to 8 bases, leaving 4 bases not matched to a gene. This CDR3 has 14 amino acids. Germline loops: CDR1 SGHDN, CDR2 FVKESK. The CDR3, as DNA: TGTGCCAGCAGCCAAGATTGGGACAGGGTGGAAGCTTTCTTT. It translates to CASSQDWDRVEAFF.

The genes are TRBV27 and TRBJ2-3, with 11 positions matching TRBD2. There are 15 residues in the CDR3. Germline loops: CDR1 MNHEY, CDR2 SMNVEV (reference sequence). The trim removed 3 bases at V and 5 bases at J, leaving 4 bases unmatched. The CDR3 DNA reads TGTGCCAGCAGTTTGGTAGCGGGAGGGCTAGATACGCAGTATTTT. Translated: CASSLVAGGLDTQYF.

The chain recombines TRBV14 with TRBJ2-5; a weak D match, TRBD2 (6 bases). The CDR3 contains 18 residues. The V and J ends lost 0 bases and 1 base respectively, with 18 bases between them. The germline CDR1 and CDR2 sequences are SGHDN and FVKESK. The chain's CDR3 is CASSQEFTGENLQETQYF. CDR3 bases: TGTGCCAGCAGCCAAGAATTTACGGGAGAAAACCTCCAAGAGACCCAGTACTTC.

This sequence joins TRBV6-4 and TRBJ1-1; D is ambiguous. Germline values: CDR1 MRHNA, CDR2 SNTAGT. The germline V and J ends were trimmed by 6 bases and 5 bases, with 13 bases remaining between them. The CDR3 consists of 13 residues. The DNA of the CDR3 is TGTGCCAGCAGCGCCTTGACCGGGACTGAAGCTTTCTTT. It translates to CASSALTGTEAFF.

The CDR3 sequence: CASSRTSGRDEQFF. As DNA, the CDR3 is TGTGCCAGCAGCCGGACTAGCGGGAGGGATGAGCAGTTCTTC. This chain connects TRBV7-8 to TRBJ2-1, with 15 bases aligning to TRBD2. Germline V CDR1 and CDR2: SGHVS, FQNEAQ. The V and J ends lost 5 bases and 8 bases, in that order; junction bases with no gene match: 1. CDR3 size: 14 residues.

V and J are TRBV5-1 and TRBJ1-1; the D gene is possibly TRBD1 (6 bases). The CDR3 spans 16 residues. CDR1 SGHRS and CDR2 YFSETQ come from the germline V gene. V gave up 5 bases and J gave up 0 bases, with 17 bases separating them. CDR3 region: CASSLTTGRMNTEAFF. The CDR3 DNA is TGCGCCAGCAGTTTAACGACAGGACGCATGAACACTGAAGCTTTCTTT.

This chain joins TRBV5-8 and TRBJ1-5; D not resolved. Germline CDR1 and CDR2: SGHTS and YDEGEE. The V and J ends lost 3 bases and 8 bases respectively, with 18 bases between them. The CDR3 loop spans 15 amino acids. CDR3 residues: CASSSTVGGREPQHF. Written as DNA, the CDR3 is TGTGCCAGCAGCTCTACAGTGGGAGGTCGGGAGCCCCAGCATTTT.

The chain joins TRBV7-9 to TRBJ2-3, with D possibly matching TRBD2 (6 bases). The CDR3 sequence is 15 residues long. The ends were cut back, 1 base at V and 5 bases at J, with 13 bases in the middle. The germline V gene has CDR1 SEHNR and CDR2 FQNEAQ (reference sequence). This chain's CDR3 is CASSLGDFAGDTQYF. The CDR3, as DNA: TGTGCCAGCAGCTTAGGGGACTTTGCGGGAGATACGCAGTATTTT.

The CDR3 coding sequence is TGTGCCAGCACCCGGGGAGGGGCGAGGATTTCACCCCTCCACTTT. Translated: CASTRGGARISPLHF. The rearrangement joins TRBV27 to TRBJ1-6, with a tentative D call TRBD1 (5 bases). Trimming cost V 7 bases and J 9 bases, with 19 bases left between them. Germline values: CDR1 MNHEY, CDR2 SMNVEV (reference sequence). This CDR3 contains 15 residues.

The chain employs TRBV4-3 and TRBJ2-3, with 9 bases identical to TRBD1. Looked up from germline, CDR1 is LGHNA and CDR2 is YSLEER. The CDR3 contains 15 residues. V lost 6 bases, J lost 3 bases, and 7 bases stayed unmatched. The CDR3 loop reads CASSRGTGLTDTQYF. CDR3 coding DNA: TGCGCCAGCAGTCGCGGGACAGGGCTGACAGATACGCAGTATTTT.

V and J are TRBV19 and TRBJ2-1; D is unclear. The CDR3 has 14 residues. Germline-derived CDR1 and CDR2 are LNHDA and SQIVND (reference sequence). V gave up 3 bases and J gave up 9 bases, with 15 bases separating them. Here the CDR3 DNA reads TGTGCCAGTAGTATTCTTCCCGACAACGGTGAGCAGTTCTTC. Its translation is CASSILPDNGEQFF.